This T cell receptor beta chain was obtained from a study of neoadjuvant anti-PD-1 for oral cavity cancer. Findings and caveats of the study: Treg/Th17 ratio rose with pretreatment blood and fell with post-treatment tumor TCRbeta clonality.

Deletions cut 8 bases from V and 5 bases from J, with 18 bases between. The V gene's germline CDR1 is MDHEN and CDR2 SYDVKM. This CDR3 is 15 amino acids long. As to time point: after neoadjuvant nivolumab, at surgical resection. Patients were newly diagnosed with stage II-IVA oral cavity squamous cell carcinoma without prior systemic or radiation treatment. Concerning this clone itself: The antigen remains undetermined.

TCRdb's copy holds only in-frame clones and misses some; the assay was immunoSEQ multiplex PCR. This sample has 14,000 or so clones, with roughly 74% found just once. The source material was PBMCs, sampled after nivolumab (anti-PD-1) treatment. This receptor was obtained from a person aged 40 to 85 with oral cavity squamous cell carcinoma. The genes are TRBV28 and TRBJ2-2, with D unresolved. This chain's CDR3 is CASEGRRSRTGELFF. The CDR3 DNA reads as TGTGCCAGCGAAGGCAGGCGGTCCCGGACCGGGGAGCTGTTTTTT.